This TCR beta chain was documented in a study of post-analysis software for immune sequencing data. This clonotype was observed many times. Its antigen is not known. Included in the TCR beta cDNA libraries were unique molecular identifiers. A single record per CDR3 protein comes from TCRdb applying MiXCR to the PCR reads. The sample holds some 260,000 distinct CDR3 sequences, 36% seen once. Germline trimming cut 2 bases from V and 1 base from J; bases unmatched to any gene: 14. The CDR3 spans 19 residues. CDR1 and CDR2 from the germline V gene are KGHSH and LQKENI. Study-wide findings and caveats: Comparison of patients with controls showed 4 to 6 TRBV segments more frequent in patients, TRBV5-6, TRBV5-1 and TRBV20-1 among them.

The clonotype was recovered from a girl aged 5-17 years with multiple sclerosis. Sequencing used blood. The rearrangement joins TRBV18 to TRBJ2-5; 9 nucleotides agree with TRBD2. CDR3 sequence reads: CASSPDISGRTPAQETQYF. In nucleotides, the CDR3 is TGTGCCAGCTCACCAGACATCAGCGGGAGGACTCCAGCCCAAGAGACCCAGTACTTC.